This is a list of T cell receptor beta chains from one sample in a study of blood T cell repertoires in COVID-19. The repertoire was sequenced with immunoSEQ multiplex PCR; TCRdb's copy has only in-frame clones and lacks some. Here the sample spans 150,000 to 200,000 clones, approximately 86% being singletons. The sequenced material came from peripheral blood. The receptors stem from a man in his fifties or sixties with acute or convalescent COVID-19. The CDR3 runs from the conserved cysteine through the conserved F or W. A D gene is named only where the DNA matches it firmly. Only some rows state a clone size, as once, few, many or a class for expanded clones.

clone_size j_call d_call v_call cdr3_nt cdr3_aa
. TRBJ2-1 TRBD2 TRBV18 TGTGCCAGCTCACCAATATCTCGGACTAGCGGGAGGGCCCATGAGCAGTTCTTC CASSPISRTSGRAHEQFF
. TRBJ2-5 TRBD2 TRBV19 TGTGCCAGTAGTCCTCCTCCCGGACTAGCGGGAGGCAGCGGGGAGACCCAGTACTTC CASSPPPGLAGGSGETQYF
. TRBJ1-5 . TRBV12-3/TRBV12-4 TGTGCCAGCAGTACAGGGAGGGACCAGCCCCAGCATTTT CASSTGRDQPQHF
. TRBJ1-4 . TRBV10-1 TGCGCCAGCAGGCACGGTAATGAAAAACTGTTTTTT CASRHGNEKLFF
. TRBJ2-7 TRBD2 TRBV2 TGTGCCAGCAGGGCCTGGACTAGCGGGGAGCAGTACTTC CASRAWTSGEQYF
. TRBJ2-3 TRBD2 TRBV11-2 TGTGCCAGCAGCTCCAGCGGGAGGACGTGGGATACGCAGTATTTT CASSSSGRTWDTQYF
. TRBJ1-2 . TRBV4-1 TGCGCCAGCAGCCAAGATCTGCAGGGGTCAGCGGGGTTCTATGGCTACACCTTC CASSQDLQGSAGFYGYTF
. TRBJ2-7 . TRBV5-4 TGTGCCAGCAGCAACAAACCCTACGAGCAGTACTTC CASSNKPYEQYF
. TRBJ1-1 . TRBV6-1 TGTGCCAGCAGTGAATTCAATCAGCGAGCTTTCTTT CASSEFNQRAFF
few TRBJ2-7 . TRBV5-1 TGCGCCAGCAGCATCAGGACTGCGGTTGACGAGCAGTACTTC CASSIRTAVDEQYF
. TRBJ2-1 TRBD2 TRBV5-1 TGCGCCCATGGGGGAGGGGCGTACAATGAGCAGTTCTTC CAHGGGAYNEQFF
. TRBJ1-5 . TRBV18 TGTGCCAGCTCACTGGCGGCGGGGCAGCCCCAGCATTTT CASSLAAGQPQHF
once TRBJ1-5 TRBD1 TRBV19 TGTGCCAGTAGTATAGTTTTCGGACAGGGCAATCAGCCCCAGCATTTT CASSIVFGQGNQPQHF
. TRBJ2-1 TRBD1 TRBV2 TGTGCCAGCACGGGAACCAGGGGGAGTGAGCAGTTCTTC CASTGTRGSEQFF
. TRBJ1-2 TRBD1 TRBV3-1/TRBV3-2 TGTGCCAGCAGCCCGGCGACAGGGGGCAGCTATGGCTACACCTTC CASSPATGGSYGYTF
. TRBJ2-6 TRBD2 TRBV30 TGTGCCTGGTACCGCGGGAGGGCTAGCTCTGGGGCCAACGTCCTGACTTTC CAWYRGRASSGANVLTF
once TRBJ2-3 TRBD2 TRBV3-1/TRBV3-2 TGTGCCAGCAGCCAGCGGGAGAGAGAGACAGATACGCAGTATTTT CASSQRERETDTQYF